The entry below gives a single T cell receptor beta chain sequence along with its context. The source of the sample is a study of blood T cell repertoires in COVID-19. Background on the study: COVID-19 samples from acute and convalescent phases originated in the United States, Italy and Spain. Nucleic acid was either cDNA or gDNA, and it came from T cells, B-cell-depleted T cells, or PBMCs.

Generated by immunoSEQ multiplex PCR, the TCRdb table keeps only in-frame clones and is missing some. The sample has 20,000 to 30,000 clones, 65% to 90% seen once. J gave up 2 bases and V 5 bases, and 5 bases lay outside the gene matches. The germline CDR1 and CDR2 sequences are SGHNT and YENEEA. The CDR3 length is 16 residues. Sequencing used peripheral blood. This chain uses TRBV11-3 with TRBJ2-5; 13 bases fit TRBD2. The sequence was obtained from a human donor in a cohort sampled during active COVID-19. The CDR3 region has the DNA TGTGCCAGCAGCCCGGGACTAGCGGGGACTCAAGAGACCCAGTACTTC. Its protein product is CASSPGLAGTQETQYF. The complete variable domain, with remaining parts taken from reference TRBV11-3 and TRBJ2-5, reads EAGVVQSPRYKIIEKKQPVAFWCNPISGHNTLYWYLQNLGQGPELLIRYENEEAVDDSQLPKDRFSAERLKGVDSTLKIQPAELGDSAVYLCASSPGLAGTQETQYFGPGTRLLVL.